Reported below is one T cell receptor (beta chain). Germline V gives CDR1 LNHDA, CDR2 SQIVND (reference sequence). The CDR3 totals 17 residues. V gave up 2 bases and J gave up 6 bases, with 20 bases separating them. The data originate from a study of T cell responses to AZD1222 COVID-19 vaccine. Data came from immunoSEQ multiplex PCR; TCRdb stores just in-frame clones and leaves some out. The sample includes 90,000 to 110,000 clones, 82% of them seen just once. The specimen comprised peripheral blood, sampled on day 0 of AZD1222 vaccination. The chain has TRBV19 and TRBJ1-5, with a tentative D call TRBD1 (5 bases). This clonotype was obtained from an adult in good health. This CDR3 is CASSIPTGGRAGQPQHF. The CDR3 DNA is TGTGCCAGTAGTATACCTACTGGCGGCAGGGCTGGTCAGCCCCAGCATTTT.